This T cell receptor beta chain stems from a study of blood T cell repertoires in COVID-19. Study context: Both acute and convalescent COVID-19 samples were obtained from the United States, Italy and Spain. PBMCs, B-cell-depleted T cells, or T cells provided the cDNA or gDNA that made up the material.

The authors' processing: Amplification with reference gene primers provided the estimates of nucleated cell counts. Sequencing used immunoSEQ multiplex PCR; TCRdb keeps in-frame clones, though not all of them. V, J and clone size were drawn from that table, and D and trimming were deduced from the DNA. Among approximately 26,000 clones listed, around four fifths were seen once. CDR1 SQVTM and CDR2 ANQGSEA come from the germline V gene. The V gene lost 7 bases and the J gene lost 2 bases, with 12 bases spanning the gap. The CDR3 runs to 13 residues. This sequence joins TRBV29-1 and TRBJ1-3, with a possible D match to TRBD1 (6 bases). The sequence was collected from an elderly man with active or convalescent COVID-19. The source material was peripheral blood. The CDR3 protein is CSAADRAGNTIYF. CDR3 bases: TGCAGCGCCGCGGACAGAGCTGGAAACACCATATATTTT. Variable domain in full (rest from reference TRBV29-1 and TRBJ1-3): SAVISQKPSRDICQRGTSLTIQCQVDSQVTMMFWYRQQPGQSLTLIATANQGSEATYESGFVIDKFPISRPNLTFSTLTVSNMSPEDSSIYLCSAADRAGNTIYFGEGSWLTVV.